This TCR beta chain was identified during a study of blood T cells in healthy people across ages. This clonotype was detected only a few times. Using a J-beta primer mix together with a sample-barcoded 5' primer, a second PCR was run for roughly 6 to 12 cycles. TCRdb fed the 5' RACE reads into MiXCR, producing one record per CDR3 protein. The table lists about 620,000 distinct CDR3 sequences, more than 20% of them singletons, with around 3.4% in the top ten. The CDR3 loop spans 16 amino acids. Germline-derived CDR1 and CDR2 are LNHNV and YYDKDF (reference sequence). Sequenced: blood. The clonotype originates from a man between 65 and 80 years old in good health. This chain uses TRBV15 with TRBJ2-5; 8 bases map to TRBD1. The DNA end favors TRBJ2-7, so the J call may be wrong. CDR3 protein: CATSRVSRDRPYEQYF. The CDR3 nucleotides read TGTGCCACCAGCAGAGTATCCCGGGACAGGCCCTACGAGCAGTACTTC.